These 19 T cell receptor beta chains originate from one sample sequenced in a study of blood T cell repertoires in COVID-19. The assay was immunoSEQ multiplex PCR, and TCRdb's table has in-frame clones only and misses some. The table lists 140,000 to 150,000 clones, around four fifths of them singletons, with 6.2% in the top ten. Material for sequencing was PBMCs or T cells enriched from blood (not recorded which). The source of these receptors is a woman in her 40s who had recovered from COVID-19.

V and J are TRBV5-8 and TRBJ1-4, with D perhaps TRBD1 (5 bases). Germline CDR1 SGHTS, CDR2 YDEGEE. V was pared by 4 bases and J by 4 bases, with 14 bases between. The CDR3 runs 15 residues. CDR3 amino acids: CASSRGGQINEKLFF. CDR3 bases: TGTGCCAGCAGCCGGGGGGGTCAGATTAATGAAAAACTGTTTTTT.

The V call is TRBV11-3, the J call TRBJ2-7, with a weak D call TRBD1 (6 bases). Trimming left V 5 bases short and J 3 bases short, with 11 bases between. The length of the CDR3 is 13 residues. Germline-derived CDR1 and CDR2 are SGHNT and YENEEA. In DNA form, the CDR3 reads TGTGCCAGCAGCCTGGACAGCGACTACGAGCAGTACTTC. Protein sequence: CASSLDSDYEQYF.

V usage is TRBV10-3 and J usage is TRBJ2-7; D is unclear. CDR3 length: 15 amino acids. Trimming shortened V by 0 bases and J by 3 bases, and 12 bases separated the two germline ends. Germline CDR1 ENHRY, CDR2 SYGVKD. CDR3 in amino acids: CAISESGSSVYEQYF. DNA for the CDR3: TGTGCCATCAGTGAGTCTGGCTCCTCTGTCTACGAGCAGTACTTC.

This clone has only one observation. This chain uses TRBV18 with TRBJ1-1; TRBD1 agrees at 11 bases. This CDR3 comprises 18 residues. Trimming cost V 1 base and J 1 base; bases outside gene matches: 8. Germline V gives CDR1 KGHSH, CDR2 LQKENI. Here the CDR3 reads CASSPQHGTGGTNTEAFF. For the CDR3, the DNA is TGTGCCAGCTCACCACAACACGGGACAGGGGGGACGAACACTGAAGCTTTCTTT.

The chain is built from TRBV6-2 or TRBV6-3 and TRBJ2-7; D not certain. The V end lost 0 bases, the J end lost 0 bases, and 9 bases lay between the germline ends. Germline loops: CDR1 MNHEY, CDR2 SVGEGT. This CDR3 has 15 residues. Here the CDR3 DNA reads TGTGCCAGCAGTTACTCCCTAAACCCCTCCTACGAGCAGTACTTC. The encoded protein is CASSYSLNPSYEQYF.

The CDR3: CASSLSAQLSGSYNSPLHF. The CDR3 DNA sequence: TGTGCCAGCAGTTTATCGGCCCAACTGTCAGGATCCTATAATTCACCCCTCCACTTT. This chain links TRBV27 with TRBJ1-6; no firm D call. CDR1 and CDR2 (germline): MNHEY, SMNVEV (reference sequence). This CDR3 is built from 19 residues. V was trimmed by 0 bases and J by 1 base, leaving 16 bases between them.

CDR3 sequence reads: CASSLDSSYNSPLHF. The CDR3 coding sequence is TGTGCCAGCAGCTTGGACAGCTCCTATAATTCACCCCTCCACTTT. The rearrangement joins TRBV5-8 to TRBJ1-6; D unresolved. This CDR3 has 15 residues. Germline CDR1 is SGHTS and CDR2 is YDEGEE. Trimming stripped 0 bases from V and 0 bases from J, with 4 bases between.

The sample holds one count of this clone. The chain carries TRBV12-3 or TRBV12-4 and TRBJ1-1; D unresolved. V was pared by 5 bases and J by 1 base, with 8 bases between. There are 13 residues in the CDR3. CDR3 residues: CASSDYKNTEAFF. The CDR3 DNA sequence: TGTGCCAGCAGTGACTATAAGAACACTGAAGCTTTCTTT.

V is TRBV7-9 and J is TRBJ1-1, with 11 bases fitting TRBD1. V dropped 3 bases and J dropped 1; count of bases not matched to a gene: 10. Germline CDR1 reads SEHNR; CDR2 reads FQNEAQ (reference sequence). This CDR3 spans 18 amino acids. The CDR3 nucleotides read TGTGCCAGCAGCTTGATCCGGGACAGGGGGATATCGAACACTGAAGCTTTCTTT. Amino acids: CASSLIRDRGISNTEAFF.

CDR3 in amino acids: CAWRQVGNEKLFF. The DNA for the CDR3 is TGTGCCTGGCGACAGGTTGGGAATGAAAAACTGTTTTTT. V and J are TRBV30 and TRBJ1-4; D is perhaps TRBD1 (6 bases). Germline V gene lookup returns CDR1 GTSNPN and CDR2 SVGIG (reference sequence). Trimming pared 5 bases from V and 5 bases from J, leaving 12 bases between. The CDR3 totals 13 residues.

The J gene is TRBJ1-1, the V gene TRBV30; unclear D gene. This CDR3 spans 14 amino acids. The germline V gene has CDR1 GTSNPN and CDR2 SVGIG (reference sequence). The V and J ends lost 5 bases and 0 bases respectively, with 13 bases between them. DNA for the CDR3: TGTGCCTGGGGTCCGTTTCTAGTGAACACTGAAGCTTTCTTT. As protein: CAWGPFLVNTEAFF.

The rearrangement links TRBV30 to TRBJ1-2, with 7 bases that match TRBD1. Germline loops: CDR1 GTSNPN, CDR2 SVGIG (reference sequence). Trimming cost V 2 bases and J 9 bases; bases outside gene matches: 9. The CDR3 extends over 13 amino acids. The CDR3 sequence is CAWSFRGLGSYTF. As DNA, the CDR3 is TGTGCCTGGAGTTTTAGGGGGCTTGGTAGCTACACCTTC.

This chain connects TRBV4-1 to TRBJ2-2; 7 bases match TRBD2. After removal of 0 bases from V and 5 bases from J, the junction contained 9 bases not matched to a gene. Germline assignment: CDR1 MGHRA and CDR2 YSYEKL. The CDR3 contains 17 residues. CDR3 DNA: TGCGCCAGCAGCCAAGATGGAGGGAGGGTGATTACCGGGGAGCTGTTTTTT. Its protein is CASSQDGGRVITGELFF.

This chain links TRBV29-1 with TRBJ2-1; the D gene is possibly TRBD1 (5 bases). Germline CDR1 and CDR2: SQVTM and ANQGSEA. The CDR3 is made up of 14 amino acids. V was cut by 3 bases and J by 5 bases, with 14 bases left in between. CDR3 protein: CSVENRLNHNEQFF. The CDR3 coding sequence is TGCAGCGTTGAGAACAGGCTGAACCACAATGAGCAGTTCTTC.

This clone was recorded only once. V and J are TRBV6-5 and TRBJ1-2; 8 bases agree with TRBD1. V lost 7 bases to trimming and J lost 14 bases; unmatched junction nucleotides: 12. The germline V gene encodes CDR1 MNHEY and CDR2 SVGAGI. The CDR3 covers 12 residues. The CDR3 sequence is CASTGQDSSLTF. For the CDR3, the DNA is TGTGCCAGCACGGGACAGGACTCGAGTCTGACCTTC.

This clone showed up many times. This rearrangement joins TRBV12-3 or TRBV12-4 to TRBJ1-1, with D possibly being TRBD1 (6 bases). The V end was cut by 6 bases, the J end by 3 bases, with 8 bases between. The CDR3 spans 12 residues. The CDR3 nucleotides are TGTGCCAGCAGCACAGGGTACACTGAAGCTTTCTTT. Translating gives CASSTGYTEAFF.

J is TRBJ2-1 and V is TRBV7-8; D gene uncertain. This CDR3 contains 14 residues. Trimming left V 4 bases short and J 5 bases short, with 12 bases between. The germline V gene encodes CDR1 SGHVS and CDR2 FQNEAQ. The CDR3 DNA reads as TGTGCCAGCAGCTCCCACCCGGGTGACAATGAGCAGTTCTTC. This sequence encodes CASSSHPGDNEQFF. The variable domain in full, with the rest retrieved from reference TRBV7-8 and TRBJ2-1, is GAGVSQSPRYKVAKRGQDVALRCDPISGHVSLFWYQQALGQGPEFLTYFQNEAQLDKSGLPSDRFFAERPEGSVSTLKIQRTQQEDSAVYLCASSSHPGDNEQFFGPGTRLTVL.

J is TRBJ1-1 and V is TRBV18; TRBD1 might be the D (5 bases). The germline CDR1 and CDR2 sequences are KGHSH and LQKENI. The CDR3 consists of 15 residues. V dropped 5 bases and J dropped 3 bases, with 16 bases sitting between them. The CDR3 protein is CASSSTGGRDTEAFF. Here the CDR3 DNA reads TGTGCCAGCTCATCAACCGGGGGGAGGGACACTGAAGCTTTCTTT.

This chain joins TRBV30 and TRBJ2-7, with 7 bases matching TRBD2. CDR1 is GTSNPN and CDR2 is SVGIG in the germline V gene (reference sequence). Germline trimming cut 1 base from V and 0 bases from J; bases unmatched to any gene: 3. This CDR3 has 14 amino acids. The CDR3 here is CAWSGLAGSYEQYF. The CDR3, as DNA: TGTGCCTGGAGTGGACTAGCCGGCTCCTACGAGCAGTACTTC. The full variable domain, with the rest looked up from reference TRBV30 and TRBJ2-7, is SQTIHQWPATLVQPVGSPLSLECTVEGTSNPNLYWYRQAAGRGLQLLFYSVGIGQISSEVPQNLSASRPQDRQFILSSKKLLLSDSGFYLCAWSGLAGSYEQYFGPGTRLTVT.